Presented here are 31 T cell receptor beta chains from one specimen sequenced in a study of human T cells and chemical hapten exposure. Specified time point: patch test 3, about 24 weeks after DPC sensitization. Sample treatment: therapeutic diphenylcyclopropenone sensitization with weekly scalp DPC. TCRdb re-called the RACE reads with MiXCR, one entry per CDR3 protein. Of tens of thousands of distinct CDR3 sequences detected, approximately 9.9% appear once; the ten largest clones hold around 16%. The specimen comprised whole blood, sampled in connection with sensitization to the hapten diphenylcyclopropenone (DPC). The origin of the receptors is a woman aged 40 to 50 with alopecia areata. Some clones in this sample may be carry-over from other donors' samples.

The chain has TRBV12-3 or TRBV12-4 and TRBJ2-2; 9 bases fit TRBD1. The CDR3 covers 14 residues. Trimming at V came to 7 bases and at J to 6 bases, leaving 6 bases not matched to a gene. The CDR3: CASTDTGGPGELFF. CDR3 in DNA: TGTGCCAGCACGGACACAGGGGGCCCCGGGGAGCTGTTTTTT.

In this sample, this clonotype turned up a few times. This rearrangement joins TRBV7-9 to TRBJ2-3; the D is unclear. Per the germline V gene, CDR1 is SEHNR and CDR2 is FQNEAQ (reference sequence). The CDR3 has 13 amino acids. Trimming stripped 5 bases from V and 9 bases from J, with 15 bases between. CDR3 in amino acids: CASSPPPGYTQYF. CDR3 bases: TGTGCCAGCAGCCCACCCCCCGGGTACACGCAGTATTTT.

This clonotype showed up many times. The chain combines TRBV6-2 or TRBV6-3 with TRBJ2-2; no firm D call. The CDR3 has 13 residues. The germline gives CDR1 MNHEY, CDR2 SVGEGT. V was shortened by 7 bases and J by 1 base, with 7 bases between the two germline ends. The CDR3 DNA is TGTGCCAGCATTCTAGGGAACACCGGGGAGCTGTTTTTT. Its translation: CASILGNTGELFF.

This clonotype was seen more than once but under ten times. The chain uses TRBV29-1 and TRBJ1-2; D gene ambiguous. This CDR3 contains 13 residues. Germline values: CDR1 SQVTM, CDR2 ANQGSEA. Trimming removed 6 bases at V and 2 bases at J, with 13 bases between. CDR3 sequence (DNA): TGCAGCGTCCAAGAGGCCGGCAACTATGGCTACACCTTC. Its translation: CSVQEAGNYGYTF.

The table lists this clonotype with many counts. J is TRBJ1-3 and V is TRBV20-1; tentative D call: TRBD1 (5 bases). The V end lost 3 bases, the J end lost 2 bases, and 11 bases lay between the germline ends. Per germline, CDR1 DFQATT and CDR2 SNEGSKA (reference sequence). The CDR3 extends over 14 amino acids. The CDR3 region is CSARGPMTGNTIYF. The CDR3 bases are TGCAGTGCTAGGGGACCAATGACTGGAAACACCATATATTTT.

This chain links TRBV7-6 with TRBJ2-7; 9 bases are a match to TRBD1. In germline, CDR1 is SGHVS, CDR2 FNYEAQ. After removal of 5 bases from V and 3 bases from J, the junction contained 8 bases not matched to a gene. The length of the CDR3 is 15 residues. The CDR3 DNA follows: TGTGCCAGCAGCCCCCCCCGGGACAGGGACTACGAGCAGTACTTC. Protein product: CASSPPRDRDYEQYF.

The chain couples TRBV5-1 to TRBJ1-1; 8 bases are a match to TRBD1. CDR3 length equals 16 residues. Unmatched junction bases numbered 10, after V lost 3 bases and J lost 3 bases. Germline V lookup: CDR1 SGHRS, CDR2 YFSETQ. Here the CDR3 DNA reads TGCGCCAGCAGCTCTGCAGGGGGCGAAAGCGACACTGAAGCTTTCTTT. Its protein product is CASSSAGGESDTEAFF.

This clonotype has more than one count but fewer than ten. The chain joins TRBV19 to TRBJ1-5; 12 positions agree with TRBD1. The V and J ends lost 3 bases and 7 bases, in that order; junction bases with no gene match: 7. CDR3 length: 16 residues. The germline CDR1 and CDR2 sequences are LNHDA and SQIVND (reference sequence). The CDR3 sequence is CASSIRGQGAGQPQHF. As DNA, the CDR3 is TGTGCCAGTAGTATTAGGGGACAGGGGGCTGGACAGCCCCAGCATTTT.

This clonotype turned up a few times. The chain combines TRBV18 with TRBJ2-1; D unresolved. The germline V gene has CDR1 KGHSH and CDR2 LQKENI. The CDR3 sequence is 14 residues long. Trimming left V 1 base short and J 3 bases short, with 7 bases between. CDR3 coding DNA: TGTGCCAGCTCACCACAGGGCTACTACAATGAGCAGTTCTTC. Its protein is CASSPQGYYNEQFF.

This clonotype has at least ten counts. V is TRBV7-9 and J is TRBJ2-5; the D is unclear. There are 13 residues in the CDR3. The germline V and J ends were trimmed by 3 bases and 3 bases, with 8 bases remaining between them. Germline assignment: CDR1 SEHNR and CDR2 FQNEAQ (reference sequence). CDR3 nucleotide sequence: TGTGCCAGCAGCTTCCCCATTGAAGAGACCCAGTACTTC. As protein: CASSFPIEETQYF.

This rearrangement joins TRBV2 to TRBJ1-5; no firm D call. V lost 8 bases, J lost 4 bases, and 9 bases lay in between. The CDR3 is made up of 12 amino acids. Germline CDR1 SNHLY, CDR2 FYNNEI. The CDR3 DNA sequence: TGTGCCAGCCGTCTAGGGAATCAGCCCCAGCATTTT. Its translation: CASRLGNQPQHF.

There are many counts of this clonotype. The chain has TRBV7-6 and TRBJ2-3, with D perhaps TRBD1 or TRBD2 (6 bases each). Germline V CDR1 and CDR2: SGHVS, FNYEAQ. The CDR3 consists of 14 residues. Trimming stripped 5 bases from V and 4 bases from J, with 13 bases between. CDR3 sequence reads: CASSQLAGADTQYF. Written as DNA, the CDR3 is TGTGCCAGCAGCCAACTAGCAGGGGCAGATACGCAGTATTTT.

In this sample, this clonotype turned up a few times. V is TRBV5-4 and J is TRBJ2-3, with 7 bases fitting TRBD2. CDR1 is SGHNT, CDR2 YYREEE, per germline (reference sequence). This CDR3 spans 16 amino acids. The ends lost 2 bases at V and 1 base at J; junction bases unmatched: 7. CDR3 coding DNA: TGTGCCAGCAGCTTCGGAATCCGGGGGGGCACAGATACGCAGTATTTT. Translation: CASSFGIRGGTDTQYF.

This clonotype appeared once. DNA of the CDR3: TGCAGCGTTGTTTGGGGACAGGGACACATTCAGTACTTC. It codes for CSVVWGQGHIQYF. This chain connects TRBV29-1 to TRBJ2-4, with 9 bases fitting TRBD1. Germline V gives CDR1 SQVTM, CDR2 ANQGSEA. V dropped 4 bases and J dropped 8; count of bases not matched to a gene: 6. This CDR3 is built from 13 residues.

This clonotype was found many times. The chain has TRBV10-2 and TRBJ2-2, with 8 bases identical to TRBD1. Germline CDR1 reads WSHSY; CDR2 reads SAAADI. V dropped 6 bases and J dropped 4; count of bases not matched to a gene: 10. There are 16 residues in the CDR3. The CDR3 nucleotides are TGCGCCAGCAGGTCTTTGACAGGGGCGGGCACCGGGGAGCTGTTTTTT. This gives the protein CASRSLTGAGTGELFF.

This clonotype was observed at least ten times. The chain recombines TRBV29-1 with TRBJ2-2, with 8 nucleotides matching TRBD1. The CDR3 consists of 14 residues. The germline gives CDR1 SQVTM, CDR2 ANQGSEA. V trimming: 7 bases; J trimming: 0 bases; junction bases outside the gene matches: 4. CDR3 loop: CSARDRPNTGELFF. Here the CDR3 DNA reads TGCAGCGCCCGGGACAGGCCGAACACCGGGGAGCTGTTTTTT.

The gene calls are TRBV2 and TRBJ1-5, with TRBD1 matching 8 bases. The ends lost 7 bases at V and 6 bases at J; junction bases unmatched: 11. The CDR3 extends over 15 amino acids. Germline loops: CDR1 SNHLY, CDR2 FYNNEI. The CDR3, as DNA: TGTGCCAGCACTCCGGACAGGGTGGGTTTTCAGCCCCAGCATTTT. This codes for CASTPDRVGFQPQHF.

This clonotype has just a few counts. The chain links TRBV11-2 to TRBJ2-5; D not certain. Germline V gives CDR1 SGHAT, CDR2 FQNNGV. Trimming shortened V by 8 bases and J by 5 bases, and 27 bases separated the two germline ends. This CDR3 has 17 amino acids. The CDR3 reads CASLLTGGALPGETQYF. Here the CDR3 DNA reads TGTGCCAGCCTCCTGACCGGCGGAGCTTTACCTGGGGAGACCCAGTACTTC.

This clonotype is medium-sized within its sample. This chain joins TRBV5-1 and TRBJ2-2; 7 bases line up with TRBD2. Germline lookup yields CDR1 SGHRS and CDR2 YFSETQ. CDR3 length equals 19 residues. V shed 0 bases and J 1 base; nucleotides not matched to a gene: 12. CDR3 sequence reads: CASSLEGSQASGNTGELFF. CDR3 nucleotide sequence: TGCGCCAGCAGCTTGGAAGGAAGCCAAGCTAGCGGGAACACCGGGGAGCTGTTTTTT.

J is TRBJ1-4 and V is TRBV5-5, with 7 nucleotides matching TRBD1. The CDR3 runs 18 residues. Trimming took 4 bases from V and 7 from J; bases not matched to a gene: 19. The germline CDR1 and CDR2 sequences are SGHKS and YYEKEE (reference sequence). As DNA, the CDR3 is TGTGCCAGCAGCCCCATTGGGACAGCCCTCGACCGGGGTGAAAAACTGTTTTTT. It specifies CASSPIGTALDRGEKLFF.

This clonotype was found a few times. The gene calls are TRBV9 and TRBJ2-1; 8 bases line up with TRBD1. Looked up from germline, CDR1 is SGDLS and CDR2 is YYNGEE. The CDR3 is made up of 14 amino acids. The V gene end was trimmed by 6 bases and the J gene end by 9 bases; junction bases not matched to a gene: 11. Written as DNA, the CDR3 is TGTGCCAGCACCCGTAGAGCAGGGACAGGTGAGCAGTTCTTC. Translation gives CASTRRAGTGEQFF.

In this sample, this clonotype turned up once. The chain combines TRBV9 with TRBJ2-7; possibly TRBD1 for D (6 bases). Germline CDR1 and CDR2: SGDLS and YYNGEE. There are 15 residues in the CDR3. V gave up 3 bases and J gave up 2 bases, with 15 bases separating them. The CDR3 sequence: CASSEDGTPTYEQYF. CDR3 nucleotides: TGTGCCAGCAGCGAGGATGGGACACCTACCTACGAGCAGTACTTC.

Many counts were recorded for this clonotype. The chain combines TRBV4-1 with TRBJ1-1; no clear D gene. Germline V gene lookup returns CDR1 MGHRA and CDR2 YSYEKL. V was trimmed by 0 bases and J by 5 bases, leaving 13 bases between them. CDR3 length: 15 residues. In DNA, the CDR3 is TGCGCCAGCAGCCAAGATCCCGGGGTAGGGACTGAAGCTTTCTTT. Its protein product is CASSQDPGVGTEAFF.

This clonotype was observed a few times. The chain employs TRBV5-1 and TRBJ2-7; 7 positions agree with TRBD2. This CDR3 contains 15 residues. Germline lookup yields CDR1 SGHRS and CDR2 YFSETQ. V lost 1 base, J lost 2 bases, and 6 bases stayed unmatched. CDR3 coding DNA: TGCGCCAGCAGCTTGCGCGGGGGAAACACCTACGAGCAGTACTTC. This translates into CASSLRGGNTYEQYF.

The sample holds many counts of this clonotype. The chain links TRBV7-2 to TRBJ2-2; D is uncertain. V was pared by 0 bases and J by 3 bases, with 8 bases between. The germline V gene encodes CDR1 SGHTA and CDR2 FQGNSA. This CDR3 has 15 amino acids. The CDR3, as DNA: TGTGCCAGCAGCTTAGCACCCCACGACACCGGGGAGCTGTTTTTT. Translation: CASSLAPHDTGELFF.

This clonotype has a handful of counts. The V gene is TRBV7-2, the J gene TRBJ2-7; a weak D match, TRBD2 (7 bases). Germline CDR1 and CDR2: SGHTA and FQGNSA. Trimming shortened V by 5 bases and J by 4 bases, and 12 bases separated the two germline ends. CDR3 length equals 13 residues. In DNA, the CDR3 is TGTGCCAGCAGCGGGGGGGCCTTTTACGAGCAGTACTTC. This sequence encodes CASSGGAFYEQYF.

Comment on this clonotype: A much more abundant neighbour one base away suggests this may be a read error. The rearrangement uses TRBV7-9 and TRBJ1-1; possible D gene TRBD1, 5 bases. Germline CDR1 and CDR2: SEHNR and FQNEAQ (reference sequence). Between the trimmed V and J ends, which lost 5 bases and 4 bases, there was a span of 14 bases. The CDR3 extends over 14 amino acids. The CDR3 here is CASSLGAGRTEAFF. Here the CDR3 DNA reads TGTGCCAGCAGCCTAGGGGCCGGCCGCACTGAAGCTTTCTTT.

This clonotype has only a few counts. CDR3 nucleotides: TGCGCCAGCAGTCCCGGGACAGGGGATGCAGATACGCAGTATTTT. Its protein product is CASSPGTGDADTQYF. The rearrangement uses TRBV5-1 and TRBJ2-3; 10 nucleotides line up with TRBD1. Germline CDR1 is SGHRS and CDR2 is YFSETQ. The V and J ends lost 5 bases and 4 bases, in that order; junction bases with no gene match: 7. The CDR3 is 15 residues long.

V and J are TRBV24-1 and TRBJ2-2; 7 bases are a match to TRBD2. Per the germline V gene, CDR1 is KGHDR and CDR2 is SFDVKD. CDR3 length: 14 residues. V lost 9 bases and J lost 1; bases outside the gene matches: 4. CDR3 bases: TGTGCCACCGCCCAGCGGGGGAACACCGGGGAGCTGTTTTTT. Residues: CATAQRGNTGELFF.

The chain carries TRBV7-6 and TRBJ2-2; D uncertain. CDR3 size: 13 residues. Germline CDR1 reads SGHVS; CDR2 reads FNYEAQ. V was trimmed by 4 bases and J by 0 bases, leaving 3 bases between them. CDR3: CASSSANTGELFF. CDR3 nucleotide sequence: TGTGCCAGCAGCTCGGCGAACACCGGGGAGCTGTTTTTT. The whole variable domain, filled in from reference TRBV7-6 and TRBJ2-2, reads GAGVSQSPRYKVTKRGQDVALRCDPISGHVSLYWYRQALGQGPEFLTYFNYEAQQDKSGLPNDRFSAERPEGSISTLTIQRTEQRDSAMYRCASSSANTGELFFGEGSRLTVL.

The chain couples TRBV5-1 to TRBJ1-1; D unresolved. The germline V gene has CDR1 SGHRS and CDR2 YFSETQ. The V end lost 1 base, the J end lost 6 bases, and 13 bases lay between the germline ends. This CDR3 region has 14 residues. The CDR3 region has the DNA TGCGCCAGCAGCTTGCGAGTGGGAGGACCTGAAGCTTTCTTT. Protein: CASSLRVGGPEAFF. The variable domain in full, completed from reference TRBV5-1 and TRBJ1-1, reads KAGVTQTPRYLIKTRGQQVTLSCSPISGHRSVSWYQQTPGQGLQFLFEYFSETQRNKGNFPGRFSGRQFSNSRSEMNVSTLELGDSALYLCASSLRVGGPEAFFGQGTRLTVV.